This note documents a single T cell receptor (beta chain) sequence. This specimen belongs to a study of blood T cell repertoires in COVID-19. Turning to the study itself: Whether acute or convalescent, the COVID-19 samples came from the United States, Italy and Spain. The analysed material was cDNA or gDNA that came from T cells, B-cell-depleted T cells, or PBMCs.

Source study methods: Estimation of nucleated cell counts was performed using reference gene primer amplification. Generated by immunoSEQ multiplex PCR, the TCRdb table keeps only in-frame clones and is missing some. From that table come the V and J calls and clone size; the DNA was used to work out D and trimming. The table includes 280,000 or so clones, about 87% detected once. The CDR3 sequence is 15 residues long. The junction had 6 bases not matched to a gene; V was cut back by 6 bases and J by 2 bases. CDR1 and CDR2 (germline): SGHDN, FVKESK. The sequenced sample consisted of peripheral blood. The receptor's source is a woman aged 30 to 39 who had recovered from COVID-19. The chain carries TRBV14 and TRBJ2-1, with 8 bases aligning to TRBD2. Written as DNA, the CDR3 is TGTGCCAGCAGGAGAACTAGCGGACCCTACAATGAGCAGTTCTTC. Protein: CASRRTSGPYNEQFF.